The rows below give T cell receptor beta chains drawn from one sample of a study of cytotoxic CD8 clonotypes in ibrutinib-treated CLL. Produced via immunoSEQ multiplex PCR; TCRdb's table is partial and in-frame only. This sample has more than 200,000 clones, with 70% found just once. Sequenced here: PBMCs, sampled after 24 months of ibrutinib treatment. These receptors were collected from a human donor with chronic lymphocytic leukemia. Both conserved end residues are part of each CDR3. D genes are given only for firm matches. Part of the rows lack a size; the others show once, few, many or a class for expanded clones.

cdr3_nt cdr3_aa j_call clone_size d_call v_call
TGCGCCAGCAGCCATCCTTCCACAGGGGAAACTGAAGCTTTCTTT CASSHPSTGETEAFF TRBJ1-1 - TRBD1 TRBV4-1
TGCGCCAGCAGCCAAAACTACCAGGGCAGCATATCAGACGGCTACACCTTC CASSQNYQGSISDGYTF TRBJ1-2 - - TRBV4-3
TGTGCCAGCAGTCGTACAGGGTGGGACACTGAAGCTTTCTTT CASSRTGWDTEAFF TRBJ1-1 - - TRBV28
TGTGCCAGCAGCCTTGGGGGGACAGTCTATGGCTACACCTTC CASSLGGTVYGYTF TRBJ1-2 few TRBD1 TRBV27
TGTGCCAGCAGCGTATTGTACGGGACTAGCGGTATCAATGAGCAGTTCTTC CASSVLYGTSGINEQFF TRBJ2-1 - TRBD2 TRBV9
TGTGCCAGCAGCCCATGGTCCGAGGGACTAGCGGGAGGCGGCACAGATACGCAGTATTTT CASSPWSEGLAGGGTDTQYF TRBJ2-3 once TRBD2 TRBV28
TGCGCCAGCAAGGCGTGGCCGGCTGGGGCCAACGTCCTGACTTTC CASKAWPAGANVLTF TRBJ2-6 - - TRBV5-1
TGTGCCAGCAGCCGAAACAGGGGGTACAGTGAAAAACTGTTTTTT CASSRNRGYSEKLFF TRBJ1-4 - TRBD1 TRBV7-9
TGTGCCAGCAGCCAAAGCGGTAGCTCCTACAATGAGCAGTTCTTC CASSQSGSSYNEQFF TRBJ2-1 - - TRBV7-2
TGTGCCAGCAGCGTAATGACGGGAGGAGCCTACGAGCAGTACTTC CASSVMTGGAYEQYF TRBJ2-7 - TRBD2 TRBV9
TGTGCCAGCAGCTTATACACAGGGGAAACAGATACGCAGTATTTT CASSLYTGETDTQYF TRBJ2-3 - TRBD1 TRBV11-3
TGTGCCTGGAGGACTTCGGGGAACACCGGGGAGCTGTTTTTT CAWRTSGNTGELFF TRBJ2-2 - - TRBV30
TGTGCCTGGAGTGTAGGGGCCTCCTCTGGAAACACCATATATTTT CAWSVGASSGNTIYF TRBJ1-3 - - TRBV30
TGTGCCAGCTCACCAGGAGGACAGGGTTCCGAAGCTTTCTTT CASSPGGQGSEAFF TRBJ1-1 - TRBD1 TRBV18
TGTGCCAGCAGCCCCCAGGTTAGCGGTACGCAGTATTTT CASSPQVSGTQYF TRBJ2-3 - - TRBV7-3
TGTGCCAGCAGTTTCGACAGGGTGAAGCTGTTTTTT CASSFDRVKLFF TRBJ2-2 - TRBD1 TRBV6-5
TGTGCCAGCAGCTTCTTGACAGGGGGAGAGACCCAGTACTTC CASSFLTGGETQYF TRBJ2-5 - TRBD1 TRBV7-9
TGTGCCAGCAGCTCCGGAACAGGACAGAGCGGAGTGGGCACCGGGGAGCTGTTTTTT CASSSGTGQSGVGTGELFF TRBJ2-2 - - TRBV11-3
TGTGCCAGGGACCGGGACAGGACGTACGAGCAGTACTTC CARDRDRTYEQYF TRBJ2-7 - TRBD1 TRBV19
TGTGCCAGCAGCGGCGGGGGTAGGGACATTCAGTACTTC CASSGGGRDIQYF TRBJ2-4 - TRBD2 TRBV9
TGTGCCAGCAGCCCGAGCGGGGGCACTAGCAATCAGCCCCAGCATTTT CASSPSGGTSNQPQHF TRBJ1-5 once - TRBV9
TGTGCCAGTAGTGTAGGGACGGCTGCAACTAATGAAAAACTGTTTTTT CASSVGTAATNEKLFF TRBJ1-4 - - TRBV19
TGTGCCTGGAGTACAGGGGGTCGAAACACCATATATTTT CAWSTGGRNTIYF TRBJ1-3 - TRBD1 TRBV30
TGTGCCAGCAGCTCTCTTGGGGGAGGGTTCACAGATACGCAGTATTTT CASSSLGGGFTDTQYF TRBJ2-3 - TRBD2 TRBV7-3
TGTGCCAGCAGAAGCTACGAGCAGTACTTC CASRSYEQYF TRBJ2-7 - - TRBV6-6
TGTGCCAGCAGTCGGGGGAGCCCCTACGAGCAGTACTTC CASSRGSPYEQYF TRBJ2-7 - - TRBV28
TGTGCCAGCAGTTTATTGGATACGCAGTATTTT CASSLLDTQYF TRBJ2-3 - - TRBV28
TGCGCCAGCAGCCTAGGGACAAAATCGGAAAGGGGCTACACCTTC CASSLGTKSERGYTF TRBJ1-2 few - TRBV5-1
TGTGCCAGCTCACCAATTCCGGGACAGGGATACACCGGGGAGCTGTTTTTT CASSPIPGQGYTGELFF TRBJ2-2 - TRBD1 TRBV18
TGCAGCGTTGTGCCCTCTTTCCAGGTCTACGAGCAGTACTTC CSVVPSFQVYEQYF TRBJ2-7 once - TRBV29-1
TGTGCCAGTAGTACCCCCTTAGGGGGAACGCAGTATTTT CASSTPLGGTQYF TRBJ2-3 - - TRBV19
TGTGCCAGCAGTTACTCCGGGACGGGCGAGCAGTACTTC CASSYSGTGEQYF TRBJ2-7 - - TRBV6-5
TGTGCCAGCAGTTACGGGGAGAACACCGGGGAGCTGTTTTTT CASSYGENTGELFF TRBJ2-2 few - TRBV6-5
TGTGCCACTACCACTAGCGGGAGAACCCTCGATACGCAGTATTTT CATTTSGRTLDTQYF TRBJ2-3 - TRBD2 TRBV27
TGTGCCAGCAGTTACTCGGCGGGGGAAGGCTACACCTTC CASSYSAGEGYTF TRBJ1-2 - - TRBV6-6
TGCAGCGTTGCCCCCCGGGGCGGGAGCCATTCCTACGAGCAGTACTTC CSVAPRGGSHSYEQYF TRBJ2-7 once TRBD2 TRBV29-1
TGTGCCAGCAGCTTAATTGGCACAGATACGCAGTATTTT CASSLIGTDTQYF TRBJ2-3 - - TRBV7-2
TGTGCCAGCAGTTACTCAGGGGACGGTGATCAGCCCCAGCATTTT CASSYSGDGDQPQHF TRBJ1-5 - - TRBV6-5
TGTGCCAGCAGCTTAGACGGGCGGGGCCGGGTTAGATTC CASSLDGRGRVRF TRBJ2-4 - - TRBV11-2
TGTGCCACCAGCAGAGATCGTTACGAGCAGTTCTTC CATSRDRYEQFF TRBJ2-1 - - TRBV15
TGCAGTGCTGACAGGGGAAATGGCTACACCTTC CSADRGNGYTF TRBJ1-2 - TRBD1 TRBV20-1
TGCGCCAGCAGCCCCTACGTTGCCGGGGAGCTGTTTTTT CASSPYVAGELFF TRBJ2-2 - - TRBV5-1
TGTGCCAGCAGTTTCGCGGCAGGCGATAATGAAAAACTGTTTTTT CASSFAAGDNEKLFF TRBJ1-4 - - TRBV28
TGTGCCAGCAGCCAAGAGTGGGGGGGCGAGCAGTACTTC CASSQEWGGEQYF TRBJ2-7 - TRBD2 TRBV14
TGTGCCAGCAGCCGACAAGACCAAGAGACCCAGTACTTC CASSRQDQETQYF TRBJ2-5 - - TRBV7-2
TGTGCCAGCAGGACGGGGACTAGCGGGAGATGGCCGCTCTTC CASRTGTSGRWPLF TRBJ2-7 few TRBD2 TRBV6-1
TGTGCCAGCAGCGTTGAAGGGAACAATCAGCCCCAGCATTTT CASSVEGNNQPQHF TRBJ1-5 - - TRBV9
TGTGCCTGGAGTTCAGGAAAAGTGGGGAGCGAGCAGTACTTC CAWSSGKVGSEQYF TRBJ2-7 - - TRBV30
TGTGCCAGCAGACCAACAGGGACTGTCGAGACCCAGTACTTC CASRPTGTVETQYF TRBJ2-5 - - TRBV28
TGCGCCAGCAGCCCGACCGGGACTCGAACCTTCTACGAGCAGTACTTC CASSPTGTRTFYEQYF TRBJ2-7 - - TRBV5-1
TGTGCCAGCTCGACAGGGTCGGGGACCTACAATGAGCAGTTCTTC CASSTGSGTYNEQFF TRBJ2-1 - TRBD1 TRBV18
TGTGCCAGCAGCCTCAGGACGGCCAGAGAAGAGACCCAGTACTTC CASSLRTAREETQYF TRBJ2-5 - - TRBV7-2
TGTGCCAGCTCCATAACGGGGGGCTATGGCTACACCTTC CASSITGGYGYTF TRBJ1-2 - - TRBV18
TGTGCCAGCTCACCACGGGTAGCGAACACCGGGGAGCTGTTTTTT CASSPRVANTGELFF TRBJ2-2 - - TRBV18
TGTGCCAGCAGTTACTCCTCGTCCCGGGGGACAGATACGCAGTATTTT CASSYSSSRGTDTQYF TRBJ2-3 - - TRBV6-5
TGTGCCAGCATTATAATGCAGGCAACTAATGAAAAACTGTTTTTT CASIIMQATNEKLFF TRBJ1-4 few - TRBV2
TGTGCCAGCAGTAGGACCTACTACAATGAGCAGTTCTTC CASSRTYYNEQFF TRBJ2-1 - - TRBV28
TGTGCCTTCGGGAACACTGCTGAAGCTTTCTTT CAFGNTAEAFF TRBJ1-1 - - TRBV30